This T cell receptor beta chain was identified during a study of blood T cell repertoires in COVID-19. Study-wide context: The study drew acute and convalescent COVID-19 samples from the United States, Italy and Spain. T cells, B-cell-depleted T cells, or PBMCs provided the cDNA or gDNA that served as material.

Germline CDR1 reads MNHEY; CDR2 reads SVGAGI. V shed 3 bases and J shed 10 bases, with 16 bases lying between them. This CDR3 spans 14 amino acids. Generated by immunoSEQ multiplex PCR, the TCRdb table keeps only in-frame clones and is missing some. The sample lists fewer than 200,000 clones, approximately 86% occurring once. This chain connects TRBV6-5 to TRBJ2-1; D is perhaps TRBD2 (7 bases). The receptor comes from a man aged 40-49 years with active or convalescent COVID-19. Sequencing input: peripheral blood. The CDR3 nucleotides read TGTGCCAGCAGTTATTCTCGGGGGGCCCCCGAGCAGTTCTTC. Protein sequence: CASSYSRGAPEQFF.